This T cell receptor beta chain originates from a study of CD8+CD57+ T cells in acquired aplastic anemia. Study as a whole: Sorted CD4+ plus CD8+ cells gave DNA averaging approximately 2.9 ug. Where healthy donors were concerned, CD4+ cells averaged approximately 11 million reads.

V lost 0 bases and J lost 4; bases outside the gene matches: 11. CDR1 and CDR2 (germline): SGHRS, YFSETQ. There are 17 residues in the CDR3. This clonotype was seen repeatedly, ten times or more. Its specificity is unknown. Findings and caveats of the study: Between patients and controls, about 31 CD8+ CDR3 sequences were found in common.

TCR beta VDJ and CDR3 profiling used genomic DNA as template. TCRdb reprocessed the reads via MiXCR and lists one record per CDR3 protein. Found here are tens of thousands of distinct CDR3 sequences, roughly half of them singletons; the top ten hold approximately 70%. Sequenced sample: sorted CD4+, CD8+, or CD8+CD57+ T cells (not recorded which) from PBMCs. V gene TRBV5-1 combines with J gene TRBJ2-7, with 9 bases fitting TRBD1. This receptor was taken from a human donor in good health, serving as a control. CDR3 sequence: CASSLGTGTGIPYEQYF. The CDR3 DNA sequence: TGCGCCAGCAGCTTGGGAACCGGGACAGGGATTCCGTACGAGCAGTACTTC.